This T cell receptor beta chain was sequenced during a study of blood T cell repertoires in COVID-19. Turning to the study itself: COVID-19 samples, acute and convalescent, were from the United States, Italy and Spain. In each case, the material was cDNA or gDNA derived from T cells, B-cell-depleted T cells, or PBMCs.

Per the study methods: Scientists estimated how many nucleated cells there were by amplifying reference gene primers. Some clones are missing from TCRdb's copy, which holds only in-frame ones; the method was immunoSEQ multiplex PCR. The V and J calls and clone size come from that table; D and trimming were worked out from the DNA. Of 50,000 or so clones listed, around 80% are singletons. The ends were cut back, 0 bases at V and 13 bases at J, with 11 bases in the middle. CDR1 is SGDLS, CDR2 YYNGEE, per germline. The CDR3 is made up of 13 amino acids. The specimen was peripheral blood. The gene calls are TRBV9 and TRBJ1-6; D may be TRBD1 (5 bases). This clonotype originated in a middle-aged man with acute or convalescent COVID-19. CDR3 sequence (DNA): TGTGCCAGCAGCGTAGGTCAGGGAGGCCCCCTCCACTTT. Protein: CASSVGQGGPLHF.